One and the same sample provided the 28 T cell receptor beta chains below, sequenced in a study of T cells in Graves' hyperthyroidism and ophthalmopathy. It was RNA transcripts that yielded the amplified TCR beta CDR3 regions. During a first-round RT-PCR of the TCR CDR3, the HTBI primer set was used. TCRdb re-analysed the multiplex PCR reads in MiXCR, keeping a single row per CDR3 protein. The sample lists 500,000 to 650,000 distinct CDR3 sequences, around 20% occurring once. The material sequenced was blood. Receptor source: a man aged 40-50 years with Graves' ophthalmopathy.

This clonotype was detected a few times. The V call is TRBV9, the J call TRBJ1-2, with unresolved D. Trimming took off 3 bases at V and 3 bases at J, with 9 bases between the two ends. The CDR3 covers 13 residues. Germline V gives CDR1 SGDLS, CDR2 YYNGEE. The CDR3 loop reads CASSGGKDYGYTF. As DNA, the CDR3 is TGTGCCAGCAGCGGCGGCAAGGACTATGGCTACACCTTC.

The CDR3 sequence: CASSLAPRRNSGNTIYF. CDR3 DNA: TGCGCCAGCAGCTTGGCACCCCGCAGAAACTCTGGAAACACCATATATTTT. The V gene is TRBV5-1, the J gene TRBJ1-3; D is uncertain. Looked up from germline, CDR1 is SGHRS and CDR2 is YFSETQ. V was clipped by 0 bases and J by 0 bases, with 13 bases between them. This CDR3 spans 17 amino acids.

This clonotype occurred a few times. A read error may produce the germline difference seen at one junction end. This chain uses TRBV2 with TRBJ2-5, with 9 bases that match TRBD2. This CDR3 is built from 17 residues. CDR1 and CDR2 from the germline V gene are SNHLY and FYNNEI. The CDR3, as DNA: TGTGTCAGCAGTGAATTTCTAGCGGGACAGCTCCAAGAGACCCAGTACTTC. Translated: CVSSEFLAGQLQETQYF.

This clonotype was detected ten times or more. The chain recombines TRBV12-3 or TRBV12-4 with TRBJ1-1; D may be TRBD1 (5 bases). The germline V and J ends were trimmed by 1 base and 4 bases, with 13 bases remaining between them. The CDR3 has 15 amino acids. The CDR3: CASSLGQGRSTEAFF. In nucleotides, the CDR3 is TGTGCCAGCAGTTTAGGTCAGGGACGGAGCACTGAAGCTTTCTTT.

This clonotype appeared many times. CDR3 sequence (DNA): TGTGCCAGCAGCGATGGACTAGGGACGGATACGCAGTATTTT. Protein: CASSDGLGTDTQYF. The chain joins TRBV5-5 to TRBJ2-3; 7 bases match TRBD2. Looked up from germline, CDR1 is SGHKS and CDR2 is YYEKEE (reference sequence). Germline trimming cut 4 bases from V and 6 bases from J; bases unmatched to any gene: 8. CDR3 length equals 14 residues.

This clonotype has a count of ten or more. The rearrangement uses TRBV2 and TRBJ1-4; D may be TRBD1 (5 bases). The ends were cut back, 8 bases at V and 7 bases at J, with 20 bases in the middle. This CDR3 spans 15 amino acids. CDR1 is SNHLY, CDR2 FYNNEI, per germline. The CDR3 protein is CASAPTGVRFEKLFF. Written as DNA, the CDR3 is TGTGCCAGCGCTCCGACGGGGGTTCGGTTTGAAAAACTGTTTTTT.

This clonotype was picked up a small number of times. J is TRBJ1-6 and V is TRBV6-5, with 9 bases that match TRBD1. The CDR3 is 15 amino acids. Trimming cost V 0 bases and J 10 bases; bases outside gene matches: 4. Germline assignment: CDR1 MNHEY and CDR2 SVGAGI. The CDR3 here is CASSYSGTGNSPLHF. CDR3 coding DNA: TGTGCCAGCAGTTACTCCGGGACAGGGAACTCACCCCTCCACTTT.

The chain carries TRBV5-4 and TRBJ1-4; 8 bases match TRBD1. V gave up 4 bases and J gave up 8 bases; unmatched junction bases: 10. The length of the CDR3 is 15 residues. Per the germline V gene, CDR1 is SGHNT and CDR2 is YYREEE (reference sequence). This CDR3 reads CASSLRSGGEEKLFF. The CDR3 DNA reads TGTGCCAGCAGCCTGAGATCAGGGGGCGAAGAAAAACTGTTTTTT.

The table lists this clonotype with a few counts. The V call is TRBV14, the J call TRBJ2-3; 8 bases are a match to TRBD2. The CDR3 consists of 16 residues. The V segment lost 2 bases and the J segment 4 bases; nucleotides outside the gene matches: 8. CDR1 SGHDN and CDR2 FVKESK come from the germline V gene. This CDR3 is CASSQSRTSKSDTQYF. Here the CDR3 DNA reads TGTGCCAGCAGCCAATCCAGGACTAGCAAATCAGATACGCAGTATTTT.

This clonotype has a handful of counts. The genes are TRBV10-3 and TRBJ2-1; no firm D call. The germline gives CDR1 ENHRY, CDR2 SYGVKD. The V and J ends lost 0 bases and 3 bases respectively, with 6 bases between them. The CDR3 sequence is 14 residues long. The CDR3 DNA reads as TGTGCCATCAGTGAGTCGGGCGGCTACAATGAGCAGTTCTTC. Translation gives CAISESGGYNEQFF.

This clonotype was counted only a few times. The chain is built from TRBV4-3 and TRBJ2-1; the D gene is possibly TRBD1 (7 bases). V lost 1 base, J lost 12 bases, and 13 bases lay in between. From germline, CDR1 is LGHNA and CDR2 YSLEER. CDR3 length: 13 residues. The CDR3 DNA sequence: TGCGCCAGCAGCCAAGCCCGGAGGGGGCCGCAGTTCTTC. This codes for CASSQARRGPQFF.

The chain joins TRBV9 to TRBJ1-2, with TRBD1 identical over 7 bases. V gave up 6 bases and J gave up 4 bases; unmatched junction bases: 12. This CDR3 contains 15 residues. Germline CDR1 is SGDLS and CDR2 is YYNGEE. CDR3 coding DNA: TGTGCCAGCAACCCAGCCGGGACAGAACTCTATGGCTACACCTTC. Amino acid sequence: CASNPAGTELYGYTF.

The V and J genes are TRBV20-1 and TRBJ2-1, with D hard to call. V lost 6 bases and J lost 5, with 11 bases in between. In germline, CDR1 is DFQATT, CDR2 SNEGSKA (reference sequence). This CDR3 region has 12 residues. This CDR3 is CSAIHGHNEQFF. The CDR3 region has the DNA TGCAGTGCCATCCACGGGCACAATGAGCAGTTCTTC.

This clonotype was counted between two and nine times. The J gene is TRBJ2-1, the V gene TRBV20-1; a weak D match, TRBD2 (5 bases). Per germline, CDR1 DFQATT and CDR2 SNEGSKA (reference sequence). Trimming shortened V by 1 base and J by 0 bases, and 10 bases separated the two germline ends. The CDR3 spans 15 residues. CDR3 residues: CSARVAPSSYNEQFF. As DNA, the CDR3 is TGCAGTGCTAGAGTAGCGCCTAGCTCCTACAATGAGCAGTTCTTC.

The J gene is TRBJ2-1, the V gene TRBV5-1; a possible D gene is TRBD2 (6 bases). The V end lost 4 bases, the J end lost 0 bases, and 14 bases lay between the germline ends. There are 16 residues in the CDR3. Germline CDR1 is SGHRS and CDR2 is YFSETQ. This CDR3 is CASSPGGTGSYNEQFF. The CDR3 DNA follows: TGCGCCAGCAGCCCCGGGGGTACGGGCTCCTACAATGAGCAGTTCTTC.

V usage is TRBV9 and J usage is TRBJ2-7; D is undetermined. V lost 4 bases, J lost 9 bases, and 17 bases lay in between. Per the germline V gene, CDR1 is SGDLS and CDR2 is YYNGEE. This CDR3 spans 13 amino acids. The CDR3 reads CASSSPGRVVQYF. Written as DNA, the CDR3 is TGTGCCAGCAGCAGTCCTGGTAGGGTCGTGCAGTACTTC.

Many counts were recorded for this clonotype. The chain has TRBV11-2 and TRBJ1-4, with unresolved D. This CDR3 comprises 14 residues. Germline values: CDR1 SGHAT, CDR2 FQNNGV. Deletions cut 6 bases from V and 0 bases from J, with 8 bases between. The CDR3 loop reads CASRRRATNEKLFF. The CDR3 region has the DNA TGTGCCAGCAGGCGACGAGCAACTAATGAAAAACTGTTTTTT.

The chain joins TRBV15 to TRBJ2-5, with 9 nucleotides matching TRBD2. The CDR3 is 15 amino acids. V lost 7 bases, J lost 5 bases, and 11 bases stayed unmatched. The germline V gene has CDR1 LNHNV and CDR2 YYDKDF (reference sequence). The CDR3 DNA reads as TGTGCCACCACCGAGCTAGCGGGATATATCGAGACCCAGTACTTC. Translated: CATTELAGYIETQYF.

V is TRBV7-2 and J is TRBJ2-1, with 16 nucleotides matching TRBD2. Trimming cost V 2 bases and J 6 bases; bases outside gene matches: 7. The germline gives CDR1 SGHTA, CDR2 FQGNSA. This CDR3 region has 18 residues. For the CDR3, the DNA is TGTGCCAGCAGCTTACTCCTGGGGACTAGCGGGAGGGCCAATGAGCAGTTCTTC. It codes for CASSLLLGTSGRANEQFF. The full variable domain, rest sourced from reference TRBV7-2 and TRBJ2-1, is GAGVSQSPSNKVTEKGKDVELRCDPISGHTALYWYRQSLGQGLEFLIYFQGNSAPDKSGLPSDRFSAERTGGSVSTLTIQRTQQEDSAVYLCASSLLLGTSGRANEQFFGPGTRLTVL.

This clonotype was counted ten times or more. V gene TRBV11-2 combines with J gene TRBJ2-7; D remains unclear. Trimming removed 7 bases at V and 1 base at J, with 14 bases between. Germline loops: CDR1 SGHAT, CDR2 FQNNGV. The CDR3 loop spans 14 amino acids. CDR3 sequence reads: CASNSGSGSYEQYF. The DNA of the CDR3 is TGTGCCAGCAACTCCGGGTCCGGTTCCTACGAGCAGTACTTC. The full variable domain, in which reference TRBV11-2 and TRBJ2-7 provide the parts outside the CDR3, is EAGVAQSPRYKIIEKRQSVAFWCNPISGHATLYWYQQILGQGPKLLIQFQNNGVVDDSQLPKDRFSAERLKGVDSTLKIQPAKLEDSAVYLCASNSGSGSYEQYFGPGTRLTVT.

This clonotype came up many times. The CDR3 reads CASSQVRVNTEAFF. The CDR3 nucleotides read TGTGCCAGCAGCCAAGTCAGGGTGAACACTGAAGCTTTCTTT. The rearrangement uses TRBV6-2 or TRBV6-3 and TRBJ1-1, with a tentative D call TRBD1 (5 bases). There are 14 residues in the CDR3. V was pared by 6 bases and J by 0 bases, with 11 bases between. In germline, CDR1 is MNHEY, CDR2 SVGEGT.

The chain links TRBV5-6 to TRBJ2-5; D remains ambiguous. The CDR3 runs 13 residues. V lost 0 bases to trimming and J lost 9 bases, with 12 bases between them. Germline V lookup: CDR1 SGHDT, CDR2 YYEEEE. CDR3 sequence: CASSLAGFEAQYF. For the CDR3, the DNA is TGTGCCAGCAGCTTGGCCGGGTTTGAGGCCCAGTACTTC.

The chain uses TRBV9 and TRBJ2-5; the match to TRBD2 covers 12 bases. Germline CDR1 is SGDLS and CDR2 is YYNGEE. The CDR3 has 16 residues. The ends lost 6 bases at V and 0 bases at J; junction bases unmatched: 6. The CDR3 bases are TGTGCCAGCAACTCCGGGACTAGCGGGTACCAAGAGACCCAGTACTTC. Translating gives CASNSGTSGYQETQYF.

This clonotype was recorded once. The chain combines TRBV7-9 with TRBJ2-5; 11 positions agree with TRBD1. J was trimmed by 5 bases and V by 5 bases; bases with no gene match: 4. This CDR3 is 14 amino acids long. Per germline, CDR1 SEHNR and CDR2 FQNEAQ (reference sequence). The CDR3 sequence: CASSEGQGEETQYF. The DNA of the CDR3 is TGTGCCAGCAGCGAGGGACAGGGGGAGGAGACCCAGTACTTC.

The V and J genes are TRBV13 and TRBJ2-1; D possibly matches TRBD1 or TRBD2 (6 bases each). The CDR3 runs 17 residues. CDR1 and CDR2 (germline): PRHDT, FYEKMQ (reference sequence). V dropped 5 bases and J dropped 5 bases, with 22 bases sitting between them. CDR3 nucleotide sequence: TGTGCCAGCAGCCCTTCGAGGGGGGAGCTTCCCGACAATGAGCAGTTCTTC. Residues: CASSPSRGELPDNEQFF. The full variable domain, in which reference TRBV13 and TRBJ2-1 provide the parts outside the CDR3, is AAGVIQSPRHLIKEKRETATLKCYPIPRHDTVYWYQQGPGQDPQFLISFYEKMQSDKGSIPDRFSAQQFSDYHSELNMSSLELGDSALYFCASSPSRGELPDNEQFFGPGTRLTVL.

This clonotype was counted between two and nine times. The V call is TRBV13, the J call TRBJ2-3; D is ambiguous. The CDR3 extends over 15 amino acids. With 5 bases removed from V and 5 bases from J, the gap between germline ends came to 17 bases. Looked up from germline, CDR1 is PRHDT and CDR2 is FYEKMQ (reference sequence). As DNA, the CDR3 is TGTGCCAGCAGCCTGTACAGTGGTGGGCGAGATACGCAGTATTTT. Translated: CASSLYSGGRDTQYF.

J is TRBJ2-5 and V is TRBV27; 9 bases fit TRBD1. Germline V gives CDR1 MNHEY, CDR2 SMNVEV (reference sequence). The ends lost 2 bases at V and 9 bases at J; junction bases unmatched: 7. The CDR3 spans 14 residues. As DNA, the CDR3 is TGTGCCAGCAGTTTAGGACAGGGGAGAGTGGCCCAGTACTTC. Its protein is CASSLGQGRVAQYF.

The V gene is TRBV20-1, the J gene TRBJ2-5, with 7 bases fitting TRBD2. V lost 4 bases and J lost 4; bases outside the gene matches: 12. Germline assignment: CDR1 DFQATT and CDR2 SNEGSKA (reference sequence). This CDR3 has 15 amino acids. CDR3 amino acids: CSAKTPSGVGETQYF. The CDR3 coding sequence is TGCAGTGCTAAGACACCGAGCGGGGTTGGAGAGACCCAGTACTTC.